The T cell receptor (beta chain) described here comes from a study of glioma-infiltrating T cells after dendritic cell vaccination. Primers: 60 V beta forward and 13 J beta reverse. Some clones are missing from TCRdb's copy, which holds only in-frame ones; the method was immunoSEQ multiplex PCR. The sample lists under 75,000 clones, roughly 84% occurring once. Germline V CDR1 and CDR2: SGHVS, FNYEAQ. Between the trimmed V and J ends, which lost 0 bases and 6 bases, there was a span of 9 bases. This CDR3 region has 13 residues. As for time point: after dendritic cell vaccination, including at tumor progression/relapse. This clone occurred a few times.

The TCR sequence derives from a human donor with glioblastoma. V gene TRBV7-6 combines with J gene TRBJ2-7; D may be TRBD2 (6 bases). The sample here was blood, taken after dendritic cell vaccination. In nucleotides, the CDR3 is TGTGCCAGCAGCTTAGCGTCGGGAGCCGAGCAGTACTTC. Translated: CASSLASGAEQYF.